The 6 T cell receptor beta chains below all came from one sample that was sequenced in a study of T-cell reconstitution after alpha-beta-depleted transplantation in children. Preparation of the TCRbeta library involved a method that used unique molecular identifiers. TCRdb called the PCR reads again in MiXCR, with one record for every CDR3 protein. The table includes approximately 390,000 distinct CDR3 sequences, 11% detected once. The input for sequencing was PBMCs from the stem cell graft donor, taken from the stem cell graft. The source is a human donor who donated a stem cell graft to a child with acute myeloid leukemia.

This sequence joins TRBV20-1 and TRBJ2-7, with TRBD2 identical over 12 bases. This CDR3 spans 15 amino acids. CDR1 and CDR2 (germline): DFQATT, SNEGSKA (reference sequence). With 3 bases clipped from V and 0 bases from J, the junction kept 3 bases outside the gene matches. DNA for the CDR3: TGCAGTGCTAGTGGGACTAGCGGGCGCTCCTACGAGCAGTACTTC. Protein sequence: CSASGTSGRSYEQYF.

This chain uses TRBV4-2 with TRBJ2-3, with D possibly being TRBD1 (6 bases). The CDR3 totals 16 residues. Trimming left V 1 base short and J 0 bases short, with 11 bases between. Germline CDR1 reads LGHNA; CDR2 reads YNFKEQ. The CDR3 DNA sequence: TGTGCCAGCAGCCAAGCGGACAGATCTAGCACAGATACGCAGTATTTT. Residues: CASSQADRSSTDTQYF.

This clonotype was seen only a few times. The V call is TRBV5-6, the J call TRBJ2-3; perhaps TRBD2 as D (6 bases). There are 16 residues in the CDR3. The V end lost 4 bases, the J end lost 0 bases, and 15 bases lay between the germline ends. The germline V gene has CDR1 SGHDT and CDR2 YYEEEE. The CDR3 nucleotides read TGTGCCAGCAGCCTCCCCGGGGGAATTAGCACAGATACGCAGTATTTT. Translating it yields CASSLPGGISTDTQYF.

This chain uses TRBV30 with TRBJ2-1; 13 positions match TRBD2. The CDR3 length is 16 residues. V dropped 2 bases and J dropped 7; count of bases not matched to a gene: 8. Germline CDR1 reads GTSNPN; CDR2 reads SVGIG (reference sequence). DNA for the CDR3: TGTGCCTGGAGTCGTCCCGGGACTAGCGGGATTAATGAGCAGTTCTTC. Translating gives CAWSRPGTSGINEQFF. The full variable domain, rest sourced from reference TRBV30 and TRBJ2-1, is SQTIHQWPATLVQPVGSPLSLECTVEGTSNPNLYWYRQAAGRGLQLLFYSVGIGQISSEVPQNLSASRPQDRQFILSSKKLLLSDSGFYLCAWSRPGTSGINEQFFGPGTRLTVL.

The CDR3: CAISETRDSLFQYF. The CDR3, as DNA: TGTGCCATCAGTGAGACACGGGACAGCCTTTTCCAGTACTTC. The chain uses TRBV10-3 and TRBJ2-5, with TRBD1 matching over 7 bases. Per germline, CDR1 ENHRY and CDR2 SYGVKD. The CDR3 loop spans 14 amino acids. With V trimmed by 2 bases and J by 10 bases, 10 bases remained unmatched.

This chain connects TRBV7-9 to TRBJ2-3, with D possibly being TRBD2 (5 bases). The V and J ends lost 10 bases and 2 bases respectively, with 19 bases between them. Per the germline V gene, CDR1 is SEHNR and CDR2 is FQNEAQ (reference sequence). The CDR3 has 15 amino acids. CDR3 coding DNA: TGTGCCACAAAGCCAGATCGGGGTGTCACAGATACGCAGTATTTT. Protein: CATKPDRGVTDTQYF.